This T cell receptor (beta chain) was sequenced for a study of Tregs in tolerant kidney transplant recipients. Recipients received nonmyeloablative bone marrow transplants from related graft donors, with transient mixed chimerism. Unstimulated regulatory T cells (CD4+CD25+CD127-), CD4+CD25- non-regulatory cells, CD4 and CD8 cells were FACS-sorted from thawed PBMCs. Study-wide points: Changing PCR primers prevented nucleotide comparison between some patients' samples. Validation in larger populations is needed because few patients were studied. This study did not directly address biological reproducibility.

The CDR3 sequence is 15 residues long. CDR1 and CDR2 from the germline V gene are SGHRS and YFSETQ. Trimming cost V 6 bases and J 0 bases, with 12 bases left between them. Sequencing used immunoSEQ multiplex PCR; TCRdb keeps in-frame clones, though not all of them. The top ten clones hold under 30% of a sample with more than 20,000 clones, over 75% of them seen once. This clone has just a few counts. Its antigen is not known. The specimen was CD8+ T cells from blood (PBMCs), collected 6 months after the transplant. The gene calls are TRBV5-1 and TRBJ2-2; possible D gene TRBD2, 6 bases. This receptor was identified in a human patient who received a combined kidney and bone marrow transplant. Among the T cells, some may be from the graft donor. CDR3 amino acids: CASIQDYTNTGELFF. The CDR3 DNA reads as TGCGCCAGCATTCAGGACTACACGAACACCGGGGAGCTGTTTTTT.